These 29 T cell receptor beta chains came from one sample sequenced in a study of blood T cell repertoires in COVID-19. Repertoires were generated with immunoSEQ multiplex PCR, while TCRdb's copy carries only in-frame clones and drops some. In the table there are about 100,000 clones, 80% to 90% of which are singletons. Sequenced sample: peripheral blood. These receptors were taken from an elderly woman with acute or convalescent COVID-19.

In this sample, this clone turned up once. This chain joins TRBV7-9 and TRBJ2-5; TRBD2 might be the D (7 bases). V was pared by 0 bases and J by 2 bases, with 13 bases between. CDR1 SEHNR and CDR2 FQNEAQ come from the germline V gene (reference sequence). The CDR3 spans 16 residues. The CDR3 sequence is CASSLALGGAQETQYF. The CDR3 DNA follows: TGTGCCAGCAGCTTAGCGTTGGGGGGGGCTCAAGAGACCCAGTACTTC.

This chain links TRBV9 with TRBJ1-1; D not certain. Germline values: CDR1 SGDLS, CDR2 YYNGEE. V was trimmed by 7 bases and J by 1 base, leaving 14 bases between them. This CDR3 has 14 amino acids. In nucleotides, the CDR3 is TGTGCCAGCCACAACGGACTACCGAACACTGAAGCTTTCTTT. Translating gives CASHNGLPNTEAFF.

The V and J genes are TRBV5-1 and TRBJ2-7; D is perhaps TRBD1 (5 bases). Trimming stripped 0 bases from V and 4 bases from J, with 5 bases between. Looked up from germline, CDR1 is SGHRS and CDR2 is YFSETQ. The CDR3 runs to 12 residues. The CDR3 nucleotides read TGCGCCAGCAGCTTGGGACAGTACGAGCAGTACTTC. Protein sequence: CASSLGQYEQYF.

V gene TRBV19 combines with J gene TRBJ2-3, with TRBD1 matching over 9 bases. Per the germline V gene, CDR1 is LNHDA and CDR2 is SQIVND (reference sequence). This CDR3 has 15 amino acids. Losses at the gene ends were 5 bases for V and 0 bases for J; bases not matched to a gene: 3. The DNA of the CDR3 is TGTGCCAGTAGTGCGACAGGGGGTAGCACAGATACGCAGTATTTT. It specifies CASSATGGSTDTQYF.

The CDR3 region has the DNA TGTGCCAGCAGCGCCACAGGGTCCCAAGAGACCCAGTACTTC. This encodes CASSATGSQETQYF. This rearrangement joins TRBV2 to TRBJ2-5; D may be TRBD1 (6 bases). Germline V gives CDR1 SNHLY, CDR2 FYNNEI. Trimming left V 6 bases short and J 1 base short, with 12 bases between. The CDR3 contains 14 residues. Drawing the rest from reference TRBV2 and TRBJ2-5, the complete variable domain is EPEVTQTPSHQVTQMGQEVILRCVPISNHLYFYWYRQILGQKVEFLVSFYNNEISEKSEIFDDQFSVERPDGSNFTLKIRSTKLEDSAMYFCASSATGSQETQYFGPGTRLLVL.

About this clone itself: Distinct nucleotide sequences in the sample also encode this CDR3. The CDR3 here is CATSDPGQITDTQYF. DNA for the CDR3: TGTGCCACCAGTGACCCAGGACAGATCACAGATACGCAGTATTTT. The chain employs TRBV24-1 and TRBJ2-3; D may be TRBD1 (6 bases). Germline CDR1 KGHDR, CDR2 SFDVKD. The V and J ends lost 4 bases and 2 bases respectively, with 12 bases between them. The CDR3 consists of 15 residues.

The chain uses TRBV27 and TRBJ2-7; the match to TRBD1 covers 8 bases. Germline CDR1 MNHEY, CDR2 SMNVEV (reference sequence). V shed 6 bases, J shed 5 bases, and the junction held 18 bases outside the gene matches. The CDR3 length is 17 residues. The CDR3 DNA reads TGTGCCAGCAGCAACACTGGACAGGGTTCTTTCCCTAACGAGCAGTACTTC. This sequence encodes CASSNTGQGSFPNEQYF.

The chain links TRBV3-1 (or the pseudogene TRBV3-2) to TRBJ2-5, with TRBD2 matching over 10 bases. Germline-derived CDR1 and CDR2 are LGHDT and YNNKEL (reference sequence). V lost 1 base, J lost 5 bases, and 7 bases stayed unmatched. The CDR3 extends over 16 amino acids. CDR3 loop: CASSQGWGAGGETQYF. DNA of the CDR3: TGTGCCAGCAGCCAAGGCTGGGGAGCGGGGGGGGAGACCCAGTACTTC.

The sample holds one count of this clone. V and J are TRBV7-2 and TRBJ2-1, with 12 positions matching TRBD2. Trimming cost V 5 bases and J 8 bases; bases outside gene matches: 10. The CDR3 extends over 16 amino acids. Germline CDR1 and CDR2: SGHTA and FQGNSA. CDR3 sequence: CASSRSGTSGFHEQFF. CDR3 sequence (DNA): TGTGCCAGCAGCCGTTCAGGGACTAGCGGGTTCCATGAGCAGTTCTTC.

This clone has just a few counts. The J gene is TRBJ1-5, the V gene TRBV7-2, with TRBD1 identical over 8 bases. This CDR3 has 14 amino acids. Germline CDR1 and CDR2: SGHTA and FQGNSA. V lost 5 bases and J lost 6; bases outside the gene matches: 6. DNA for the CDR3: TGTGCCAGCAGCAGGGGACAGGATCCTCAGCCCCAGCATTTT. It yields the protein CASSRGQDPQPQHF.

The chain's CDR3 is CASSQSSRGVTDTQYF. In nucleotides, the CDR3 is TGTGCCAGCAGCCAAAGCAGCAGGGGAGTAACAGATACGCAGTATTTT. V usage is TRBV11-2 and J usage is TRBJ2-3, with D perhaps TRBD1 (6 bases). This CDR3 has 16 amino acids. CDR1 and CDR2 (germline): SGHAT, FQNNGV. Between the trimmed V and J ends, which lost 5 bases and 3 bases, there was a span of 18 bases.

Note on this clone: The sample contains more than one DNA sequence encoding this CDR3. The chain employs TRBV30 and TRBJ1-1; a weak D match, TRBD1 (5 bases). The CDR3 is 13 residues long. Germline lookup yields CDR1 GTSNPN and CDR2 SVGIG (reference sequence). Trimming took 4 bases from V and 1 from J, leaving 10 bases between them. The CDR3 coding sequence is TGTGCCTGGACTGGACAACAGAACACTGAAGCTTTCTTT. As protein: CAWTGQQNTEAFF.

The CDR3 coding sequence is TGTGCCACTCTCCTTACCGGGGAGCTGTTTTTT. This translates into CATLLTGELFF. The gene calls are TRBV12-3 or TRBV12-4 and TRBJ2-2; D call uncertain. V was clipped by 10 bases and J by 5 bases, with 8 bases between them. The CDR3 runs to 11 residues.

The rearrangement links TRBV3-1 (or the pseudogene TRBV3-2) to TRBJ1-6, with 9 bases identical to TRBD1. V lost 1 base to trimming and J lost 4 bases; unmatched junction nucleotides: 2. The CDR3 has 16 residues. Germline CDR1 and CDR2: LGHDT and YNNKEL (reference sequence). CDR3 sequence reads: CASSQAQGAYNSPLHF. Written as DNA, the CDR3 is TGTGCCAGCAGCCAAGCACAGGGGGCGTATAATTCACCCCTCCACTTT.

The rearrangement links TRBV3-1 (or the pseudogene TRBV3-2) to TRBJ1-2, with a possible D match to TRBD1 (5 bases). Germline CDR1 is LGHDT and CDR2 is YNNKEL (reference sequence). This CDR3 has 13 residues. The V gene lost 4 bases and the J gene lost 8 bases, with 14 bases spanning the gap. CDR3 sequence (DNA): TGTGCCAGCAGCCCAGCAGGGATCTCGGGCTACACCTTC. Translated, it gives CASSPAGISGYTF.

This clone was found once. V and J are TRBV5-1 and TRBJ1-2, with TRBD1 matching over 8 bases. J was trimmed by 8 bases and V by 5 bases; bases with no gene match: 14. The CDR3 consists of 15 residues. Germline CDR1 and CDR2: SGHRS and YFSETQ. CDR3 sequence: CASSMTGDIWGGYTF. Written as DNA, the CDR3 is TGCGCCAGCAGTATGACAGGGGACATTTGGGGAGGCTACACCTTC.

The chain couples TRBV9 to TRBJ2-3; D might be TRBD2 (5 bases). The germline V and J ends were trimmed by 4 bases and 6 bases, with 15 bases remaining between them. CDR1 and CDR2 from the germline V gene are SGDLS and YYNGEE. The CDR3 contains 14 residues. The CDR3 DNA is TGTGCCAGCAGCCTCCTGTCGGGGTTTGATACGCAGTATTTT. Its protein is CASSLLSGFDTQYF.

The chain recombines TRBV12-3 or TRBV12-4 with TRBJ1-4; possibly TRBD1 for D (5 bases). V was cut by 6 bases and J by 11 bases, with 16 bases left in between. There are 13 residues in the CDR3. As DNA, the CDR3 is TGTGCCAGCAGCTCCCCCCGGGACTTTAAACTGTTTTTT. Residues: CASSSPRDFKLFF.

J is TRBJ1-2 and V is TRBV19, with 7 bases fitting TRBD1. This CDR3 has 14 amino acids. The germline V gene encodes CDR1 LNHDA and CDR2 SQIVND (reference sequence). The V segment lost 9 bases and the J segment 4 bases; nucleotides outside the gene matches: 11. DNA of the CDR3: TGTGCCAGCAAGCCGGGACAGTTGGTCTATGGCTACACCTTC. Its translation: CASKPGQLVYGYTF.

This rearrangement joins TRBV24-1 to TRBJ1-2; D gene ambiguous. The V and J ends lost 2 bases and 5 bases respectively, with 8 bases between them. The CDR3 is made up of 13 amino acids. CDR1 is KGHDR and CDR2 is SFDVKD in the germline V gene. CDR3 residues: CATSDSGAYGYTF. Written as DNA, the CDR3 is TGTGCCACCAGTGATTCTGGTGCGTATGGCTACACCTTC.

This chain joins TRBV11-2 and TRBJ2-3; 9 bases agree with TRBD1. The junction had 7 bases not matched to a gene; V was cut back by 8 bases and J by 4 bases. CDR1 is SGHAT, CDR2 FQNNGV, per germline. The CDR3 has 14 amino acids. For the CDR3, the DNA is TGTGCCAGCTTCCGGGACAGGGCCTCAGATACGCAGTATTTT. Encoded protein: CASFRDRASDTQYF.

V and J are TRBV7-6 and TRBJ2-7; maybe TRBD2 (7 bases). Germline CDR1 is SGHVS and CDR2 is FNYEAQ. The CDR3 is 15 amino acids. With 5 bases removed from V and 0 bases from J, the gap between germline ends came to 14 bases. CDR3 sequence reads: CASSPGGAASYEQYF. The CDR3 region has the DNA TGTGCCAGCAGCCCTGGGGGGGCGGCCTCCTACGAGCAGTACTTC.

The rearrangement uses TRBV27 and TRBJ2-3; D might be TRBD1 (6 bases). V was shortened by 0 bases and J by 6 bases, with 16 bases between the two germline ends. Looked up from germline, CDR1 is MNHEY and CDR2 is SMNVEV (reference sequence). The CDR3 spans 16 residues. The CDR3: CASSLSAQGPADTQYF. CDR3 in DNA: TGTGCCAGCAGTTTATCAGCCCAGGGGCCAGCGGATACGCAGTATTTT.

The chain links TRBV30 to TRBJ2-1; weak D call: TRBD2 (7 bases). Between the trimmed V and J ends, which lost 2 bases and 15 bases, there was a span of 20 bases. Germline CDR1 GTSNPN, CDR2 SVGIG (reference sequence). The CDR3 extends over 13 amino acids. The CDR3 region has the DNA TGTGCCTGGAGTCTGGGGGGGGCCACTCAGGGGTTCTTC. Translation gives CAWSLGGATQGFF.

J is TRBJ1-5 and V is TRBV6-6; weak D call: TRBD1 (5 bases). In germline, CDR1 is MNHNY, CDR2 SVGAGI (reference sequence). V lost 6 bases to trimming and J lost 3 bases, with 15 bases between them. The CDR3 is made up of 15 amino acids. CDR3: CASSAGTALNQPQHF. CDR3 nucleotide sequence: TGTGCCAGCAGCGCCGGGACTGCCCTCAATCAGCCCCAGCATTTT.

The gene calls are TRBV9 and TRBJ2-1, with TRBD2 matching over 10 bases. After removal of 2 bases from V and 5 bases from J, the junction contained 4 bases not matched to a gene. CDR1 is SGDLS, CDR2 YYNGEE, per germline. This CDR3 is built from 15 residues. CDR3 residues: CASSVSGGTHNEQFF. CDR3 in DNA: TGTGCCAGCAGCGTTAGCGGGGGGACCCACAATGAGCAGTTCTTC.

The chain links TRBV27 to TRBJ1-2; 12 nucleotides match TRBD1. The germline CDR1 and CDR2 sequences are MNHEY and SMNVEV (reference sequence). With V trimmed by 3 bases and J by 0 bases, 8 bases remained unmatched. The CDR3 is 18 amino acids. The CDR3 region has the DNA TGTGCCAGCAGTTTCAGGGGGACAGGGGGCTTCACTAACTATGGCTACACCTTC. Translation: CASSFRGTGGFTNYGYTF.

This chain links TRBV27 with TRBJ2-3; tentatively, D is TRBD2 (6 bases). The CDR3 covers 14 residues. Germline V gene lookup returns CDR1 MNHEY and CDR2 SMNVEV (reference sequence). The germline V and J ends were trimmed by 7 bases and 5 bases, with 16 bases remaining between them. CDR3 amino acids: CASNSAGRIDTQYF. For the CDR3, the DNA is TGTGCCAGCAACAGCGCGGGGCGTATAGATACGCAGTATTTT.

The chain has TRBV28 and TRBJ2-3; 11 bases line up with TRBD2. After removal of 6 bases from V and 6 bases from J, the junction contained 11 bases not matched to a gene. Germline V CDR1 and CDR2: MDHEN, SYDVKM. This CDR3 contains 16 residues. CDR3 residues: CASSPPLAGESDTQYF. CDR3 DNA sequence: TGTGCCAGCAGCCCCCCACTAGCGGGGGAATCTGATACGCAGTATTTT.